This T cell receptor (beta chain) is from a study of blood T cells in healthy people across ages. Study-level findings and limits: Strong correlation existed between TCR beta diversity and naive T cell percentage. Donor CMV infection status was unknown, possibly confounding age-related changes in expanded clonotypes.

Primed by a sample-barcoded 5' primer and a J-beta primer mix, a second PCR proceeded for 7 to 11 cycles. Each cDNA molecule was tagged by a template-switch adaptor with 12 random nucleotides. TCRdb re-called the 5' RACE reads through MiXCR, storing one row per CDR3 protein. The sample carries about 1,500,000 distinct CDR3 sequences, around 39% recorded once. Germline V gives CDR1 MNHEY, CDR2 SVGEGT. There are 14 residues in the CDR3. Trimming stripped 0 bases from V and 8 bases from J, with 13 bases between. This clonotype has just a few counts. Its antigen remains unidentified. The sequence was collected from a woman aged 18-35 years in good health. The specimen sequenced was blood. The V call is TRBV6-2 or TRBV6-3, the J call TRBJ1-2; D might be TRBD1 (5 bases). Written as DNA, the CDR3 is TGTGCCAGCAGTTACTCGGGCAGGGTTGGCGGCTACACCTTC. Residues: CASSYSGRVGGYTF.